This T cell receptor beta chain is from a study of T cell responses to AZD1222 COVID-19 vaccine. Across the study: Some second doses came at about 4 weeks and others at about 12 weeks; these were pooled.

The CDR3 contains 16 residues. Germline CDR1 reads SGHVS; CDR2 reads FQNEAQ. Trimming removed 1 base from V and 0 bases from J, with 11 bases in between. Study results and caveats: Unmutated variant regions are reportedly targeted by nearly half of spike-specific TCRs.

Repertoires were generated with immunoSEQ multiplex PCR, while TCRdb's copy carries only in-frame clones and drops some. The sample lists fewer than 200,000 clones; approximately 86% were seen once. About this clone: Its matching antigen is unknown.

This receptor was taken from an adult in good health. The chain carries TRBV7-8 and TRBJ2-3, with a weak D call TRBD2 (6 bases). The sample consisted of peripheral blood, taken on day 0 of AZD1222 vaccination. CDR3 nucleotides: TGTGCCAGCAGCTTAGTCGGCGGGATAAGCACAGATACGCAGTATTTT. It codes for CASSLVGGISTDTQYF.